This TCR beta chain was recovered during a study of cytomegalovirus exposure and HLA in healthy donors (dated by TCRdb to about 2017). Turning to the overall study: According to an earlier analysis of 550 to 750 of the donors, about 179 million T cells yielded 117 million unique TCR beta sequences and around 280 Gb of sequence data. Five DR-DQ haplotypes were treated as single units for association and clustering because of strong linkage in the cohort. Donor age, sex, ethnicity and CMV serostatus were collected together with the repertoire data. Genome-wide SNP genotypes for about 65% of the 666 donors were used in a later genetic analysis, which treated that subset as a discovery cohort. Rather than drawing on any new phenotypic data, the later analysis identified candidate immune exposures from TCR beta sequences and the way those sequences occurred across donors. To predict cytomegalovirus infection status, the study combined high-throughput TCR immunosequencing, statistical association of individual TCRs with disease status, and machine learning. The T cell repertoires of roughly 660 subjects were profiled by immunosequencing and related to cytomegalovirus serostatus. Roughly 300 gigabases of sequencing data and approximately 85 million unique TCR sequences were included in an early release covering about 620 HLA-typed donors. The genetic ancestry cluster associated with self-reported Caucasian donors included around four fifths of the roughly 390 genotyped donors. In an earlier analysis of several hundred of the donors, high-throughput TCR beta sequencing was used to judge whether each TCR beta V gene segment behaved as functional or pseudogenic. HLA typing covered class I and class II loci at four-digit resolution. A separate validation cohort of roughly 120 different subjects was used in addition to the approximately 700-subject first cohort. Typing coverage varied by locus: roughly 620-640 donors for A, B, C, DRB1 and DQB1; around 560 for DQA1; more than 600 for DPA1; under 490 for DPB1. The study was designed to test whether signatures of past pathogen exposure could be identified by cataloging public T cell receptors. A later analysis re-analyzed previously published TCR beta repertoires from 600 to 850 donors and added high-resolution HLA genotyping to study TCR occurrence patterns. Among some 400 genotyped donors of the cohort, an average of around 220,000 unique TCR beta nucleotide sequences was sequenced per donor, of which 15% to 20% were non-productive. Every discovery cohort repertoire had been produced on one sequencing platform. Overall study results and their limits: According to a later genetic analysis, donors in an Asian-associated ancestry cluster had fewer N-insertions in productive TCRs than the approximately 670-donor mean. Some IMGT-functional V segments, including TRBV6-2 and TRBV6-3, could not be distinguished by the 87-base-pair reads and were therefore excluded. The study listed over 150 TCR beta chains as associated with cytomegalovirus. Because HLA typing was unavailable for some donors at each locus, only the typed subset was used in association tests. Because counts were too low, 15 to 20 rarely observed V segments, including chromosome 9 orphons, were left out of the earlier analysis of several hundred of the donors. A later analysis found that TCR association rates varied across HLA loci, with DRB1 alleles showing the most associated TCRs and HLA-C alleles the fewest. The only immune exposure information available for the cohort was CMV serostatus. In this cohort, only TCR beta chains were sequenced, and detectable features were limited by the absence of alpha or paired-chain data. A few of the identified cytomegalovirus-associated TCR beta chains were confirmed in vitro to be specific for cytomegalovirus antigens. In a later genetic analysis, a missense DCLRE1C variant was associated with V-gene and J-gene trimming of TCR beta chains, and the association was replicated in an independent cohort. Roughly uniform sequencing depth across donors was assumed in presence/absence analyses, although this assumption may not hold. While some public TCRs were present in many individuals, most TCR sequences turned up only very rarely across donors. A further reported finding was that TCR beta sequences accurately predicted the HLA-A and HLA-B alleles for most subjects in the first cohort. Correlated functional status among segregating V segments might reflect linkage disequilibrium, but an unknown experimental factor could not be ruled out. At a false discovery rate of 0.05, a later analysis linked about 17,000 TCR beta sequences to specific HLA alleles. When HLA alleles, especially DR and DQ, strongly co-occurred, TCR associations were difficult to assign to individual alleles. A later analysis reported that several top co-occurrence clusters appeared linked to parvovirus B19, influenza, CMV and Epstein-Barr virus. In a later analysis, HLA-associated TCR beta chains showed more clonal expansion and lower generation probabilities than non-associated chains that were equally common. Cytomegalovirus status was reported to be diagnosed by the classifier with high specificity and sensitivity in both the original and validation cohorts. Most CMV-associated TCR beta chains appeared to be HLA-restricted in a later analysis, and the HLA associations seemed to be driven largely by CMV exposure. It was suggested by the authors that the approach could potentially be generalized to other disease states and immunological phenotypes. An earlier analysis of some 560 of the donors showed that most TCR beta V segments appeared in productive rearrangements either about 87% or about 30% of the time, which broadly matched IMGT annotations. The sequencing pipeline was judged likely to have produced a cluster of highly shared sequence variants as a technical artifact.

CDR3 length: 16 amino acids, cysteine to phenylalanine. The read is trimmed to its CDR3 DNA, 48 bases read in frame from base 1. For CDR1 and CDR2, the germline V gene (reference sequence) lists SGHNT and YYREEE. The V end gives up 1 base and the J end 0 bases, leaving 5 bases in the junction not matched to a gene. Libraries came from the immunoSEQ multiplex PCR assay. For the multiplex PCR, a mixture combining 60 forward primers for TCR Vbeta segments and 13 reverse primers for TCR Jbeta segments was used. The CDR3 region of rearranged TCR beta genes was amplified from genomic DNA by a multiplex PCR assay. The amplified TCR beta libraries were sequenced on the Illumina HiSeq System as 87-base-pair reads. Turning to the authors' computational methods: Across the 670 or so repertoires, a later analysis counted roughly 84 million unique TCR beta chains, some 11 million of which were shared by at least two donors. Raw reads were error-corrected and collapsed into unique sequences with a nearest-neighbor algorithm that merged closely related sequences to remove PCR and sequencing errors. CDR3 sequences were aligned to IMGT reference sequences to assign V, D and J gene segments. For a sequence to be retained, a match of at least six nucleotides to both a V gene segment and a J gene segment was required. Rearrangements were called productive when the CDR3 lacked stop codons and stayed in frame with V and J; all others were non-productive. Following IMGT convention, CDR3 was defined as the stretch from the second conserved V-encoded cysteine to the conserved J-encoded phenylalanine. The earlier analysis of roughly 590 of the donors excluded any sequence lacking an unambiguous match to a single V gene segment. An earlier analysis of roughly 590 of the donors called V segments functional above 56.7% productive rearrangements and segregating when the between-donor standard deviation exceeded 5%. To diagnose cytomegalovirus status from the catalog of TCR beta chain sequences, a statistical classification framework was built. In a later analysis, TCR nucleotide sequences were compared against IMGT/GENE-DB human TR gene sequences so that V and J genes could be assigned. Using the TCRdist pipeline, a later analysis assigned CDR3 sequences along with most-parsimonious VDJ recombination scenarios. In a later analysis, each TCR beta chain was defined by its CDR3 amino acid sequence together with its V-gene family, and reads lacking a unique V-gene family were excluded. To address suspected cross-contamination and a sequencing artifact, a later analysis removed 450 to 700 highly shared, low-generation-probability nucleotide sequences. In a later analysis, a clonal expansion index was calculated for each public chain from normalized within-repertoire ranks of inferred template counts. In a later analysis, generation probabilities were computed using a VDJ recombination model fitted to out-of-frame rearrangements, and the results were checked against IGoR. Hypergeometric tests were used in a later analysis to score TCR-TCR, TCR-HLA and TCR-CMV co-occurrence, with a repertoire-size bias correction applied to the TCR pairs. False discovery rates were estimated in a later analysis by permuting HLA or CMV assignments 20 times. In a later analysis, co-occurring TCRs were grouped using DBSCAN, and TCRdist sequence similarity was added for clustering within HLA-allele-positive subsets. Co-occurrence clustering excluded repertoires with fewer than 30,000 or more than 120,000 public chains, plus five with anomalous nucleotide sharing. TCRdb limited this immuneACCESS table to in-frame rearrangements with V and J called. A share of clones is missing; checked studies link under half to unresolved V genes, and the rest is unexplained. V and J calls and clone size are given by that table; D and trimming were obtained from the DNA. Within this sample are 95,000 to 130,000 clones, with about 80% of them counted one time only. In total, the top ten clones hold approximately 4% of the sample.

The cohort consisted of hundreds of healthy bone marrow donors. All cohort members were sampled while nominally healthy, although unrecorded immune exposures were likely present. The donor was CMV seropositive and was included in the group of 290 or so seropositive cohort members. A peripheral blood sample was provided by each donor, and peripheral blood mononuclear cells were used for TCR beta sequencing. Genomic DNA was extracted from the blood cell samples with the Qiagen DNeasy Blood Extraction Kit. This clone was counted between two and nine times. It has no known antigen specificity. The record has no base qualities; no much larger clone is one base away.

Sequencing input: PBMCs. This receptor was taken from a man in his thirties or forties in good health and CMV-seropositive. The chain employs TRBV5-4 and TRBJ2-3, and 7 junction bases match TRBD2. The DNA is as follows: TGTGCCAGCAGCTTGATGGCGGGAGCCAGCACAGATACGCAGTATTTT. It encodes CASSLMAGASTDTQYF.